This T cell receptor (beta chain) was observed in a study of blood T cell repertoires in COVID-19. Some clones are missing from TCRdb's copy, which holds only in-frame ones; the method was immunoSEQ multiplex PCR. Of roughly 65,000 clones detected, 60% to 80% appear once; the ten largest clones hold 16%. The trim removed 7 bases at V and 1 base at J, leaving 6 bases unmatched. Germline V CDR1 and CDR2: SGHTA, FQGTGA. The CDR3 is 14 residues long. The chain recombines TRBV7-3 with TRBJ1-1; 7 nucleotides match TRBD1. The clonotype comes from a man in his sixties with acute or convalescent COVID-19. Sequences were obtained from peripheral blood. The CDR3 DNA sequence: TGTGCCAGCAACTGGGGACAGCCGAACACTGAAGCTTTCTTT. Its translation is CASNWGQPNTEAFF.